The subject of this entry is one TCR beta chain. Antigen specificity is unknown. Researchers reported sorting CD4+ naive, central memory, regulatory and stem cell-like memory cells via CD45RO/CCR7/CD25/CD127/CD95/CD27. The sequenced template was cDNA made from the entire isolated RNA. Repertoires were generated with immunoSEQ multiplex PCR, while TCRdb's copy carries only in-frame clones and drops some. The data contain under 150,000 clones, under 60% of them seen just once; the ten biggest clones take up around 0.39%. The data were taken from a study of beta chain features in type 1 diabetes. V dropped 4 bases and J dropped 11; count of bases not matched to a gene: 5. CDR3 length equals 13 residues. The germline CDR1 and CDR2 sequences are SGHTS and YDEGEE. Overall study results and limits: Within patients, naive, central memory and Treg TCRB repertoires seemed more similar than within healthy donors.

The TCR comes from a man aged 18 to 29 in good health. This chain joins TRBV5-8 and TRBJ1-6, with 8 bases that match TRBD1. The specimen sequenced was Tregs from blood. The CDR3 nucleotides are TGTGCCAGCAGCATGACAGGGGTTACACCCCTCCACTTT. Its protein is CASSMTGVTPLHF.